Listed here are 26 T cell receptor beta chains from one sample, sequenced in a study of cytomegalovirus exposure and HLA in healthy donors. A multiplex PCR was run with 60 Vbeta primers and 13 Jbeta primers. Using immunoSEQ multiplex PCR, the repertoire was profiled, and TCRdb retains in-frame clones only, with some absent. Of about 140,000 clones in the sample, 70% to 85% were seen once. Sequenced: PBMCs. The receptors shown here come from a woman aged 40 to 50 in good health and CMV-seronegative.

This chain connects TRBV4-3 to TRBJ2-3; 9 nucleotides match TRBD1. The CDR3 contains 18 residues. Germline V lookup: CDR1 LGHNA, CDR2 YSLEER. The V gene end was trimmed by 0 bases and the J gene end by 1 base; junction bases not matched to a gene: 8. CDR3 in amino acids: CASSQEQHRGLGTDTQYF. CDR3 DNA: TGCGCCAGCAGCCAAGAACAACACAGGGGGCTTGGCACAGATACGCAGTATTTT.

For this clone: Germline and junction disagree at one end, which may indicate a read error. The J gene is TRBJ1-1, the V gene TRBV7-9, with D unclear. Per the germline V gene, CDR1 is SEHNR and CDR2 is FQNEAQ (reference sequence). The CDR3 contains 16 residues. In DNA, the CDR3 is TGTTCCAGCAGCTTAGCAATCGCCAGACTTAACACTGAAGCTTTCTTT. Protein sequence: CSSSLAIARLNTEAFF.

The V and J genes are TRBV9 and TRBJ2-2; TRBD1 agrees at 8 bases. Germline CDR1 and CDR2: SGDLS and YYNGEE. V gave up 4 bases and J gave up 5 bases; unmatched junction bases: 7. The CDR3 runs to 15 residues. The CDR3: CASSSRTGMTGELFF. The CDR3 nucleotides are TGTGCCAGCAGCTCGCGGACAGGGATGACCGGGGAGCTGTTTTTT. Full variable domain (missing parts from reference TRBV9 and TRBJ2-2): DSGVTQTPKHLITATGQRVTLRCSPRSGDLSVYWYQQSLDQGLQFLIQYYNGEERAKGNILERFSAQQFPDLHSELNLSSLELGDSALYFCASSSRTGMTGELFFGEGSRLTVL.

The chain combines TRBV7-9 with TRBJ2-1; 9 positions match TRBD1. J lost 4 bases, V lost 6 bases, and 10 bases had no gene match. The CDR3 runs to 16 residues. Germline V CDR1 and CDR2: SEHNR, FQNEAQ (reference sequence). The CDR3 DNA sequence: TGTGCCAGCAGACCTACCGGGACAGGGCTTTACAATGAGCAGTTCTTC. Translated: CASRPTGTGLYNEQFF.

The V gene is TRBV29-1, the J gene TRBJ2-7; D unresolved. Germline V gene sequence: CDR1 SQVTM, CDR2 ANQGSEA. This CDR3 comprises 10 residues. V was shortened by 4 bases and J by 6 bases, with 7 bases between the two germline ends. The CDR3 nucleotides read TGCAGCGTTGTCTCCGGCGAGCAGTACTTC. It encodes CSVVSGEQYF.

The chain is built from TRBV2 and TRBJ2-5; TRBD2 agrees at 8 bases. Near its end, the DNA agrees better with TRBJ2-7, so the J call may be wrong. Looked up from germline, CDR1 is SNHLY and CDR2 is FYNNEI. The CDR3 is 18 residues long. The chain's CDR3 is CASSESGRGQMGGYEQYF. In DNA, the CDR3 is TGTGCCAGCAGTGAAAGCGGGAGAGGCCAAATGGGTGGGTACGAGCAGTACTTC.

This clone was observed once. J is TRBJ2-7 and V is TRBV5-4; 9 nucleotides align to TRBD1. This CDR3 is built from 15 residues. Germline values: CDR1 SGHNT, CDR2 YYREEE (reference sequence). Germline trimming cut 1 base from V and 4 bases from J; bases unmatched to any gene: 6. CDR3 region: CASSLSIGTGYEQYF. The DNA of the CDR3 is TGTGCCAGCAGCTTGTCTATCGGGACAGGGTACGAGCAGTACTTC.

The genes are TRBV7-2 and TRBJ2-7; D may be TRBD1 (6 bases). Germline assignment: CDR1 SGHTA and CDR2 FQGNSA. This CDR3 is built from 15 residues. With 5 bases removed from V and 2 bases from J, the gap between germline ends came to 16 bases. This CDR3 reads CASSPDWTVTYEQYF. CDR3 DNA sequence: TGTGCCAGCAGCCCCGATTGGACAGTGACCTACGAGCAGTACTTC.

The V gene is TRBV7-2, the J gene TRBJ2-5, with 9 bases fitting TRBD1. CDR3 length: 14 residues. Per the germline V gene, CDR1 is SGHTA and CDR2 is FQGNSA. J gave up 6 bases and V 3 bases, and 5 bases lay outside the gene matches. The CDR3 DNA reads TGTGCCAGCAGCTTCGGGACAGGGTTAAAGACCCAGTACTTC. It is translated as CASSFGTGLKTQYF.

The rearrangement uses TRBV12-5 and TRBJ1-1; D gene uncertain. Germline V gives CDR1 LGHNT, CDR2 FRNRAP. The germline V and J ends were trimmed by 3 bases and 2 bases, with 13 bases remaining between them. The CDR3 covers 15 residues. As DNA, the CDR3 is TGTGCTAGTGGTTTAGATTGGGAGATTAACACTGAAGCTTTCTTT. Its protein product is CASGLDWEINTEAFF.

The chain carries TRBV28 and TRBJ1-5; TRBD1 aligns across 9 bases. With 5 bases clipped from V and 0 bases from J, the junction kept 11 bases outside the gene matches. Germline V CDR1 and CDR2: MDHEN, SYDVKM. The CDR3 contains 18 residues. The CDR3 spells CASSENRGRALSNQPQHF. The CDR3 DNA reads as TGTGCCAGCAGTGAAAACAGGGGGCGCGCCCTTAGCAATCAGCCCCAGCATTTT.

The genes are TRBV4-1 and TRBJ2-6; 12 bases line up with TRBD2. Germline trimming cut 5 bases from V and 0 bases from J; bases unmatched to any gene: 8. Germline V CDR1 and CDR2: MGHRA, YSYEKL. The CDR3 extends over 19 amino acids. CDR3 DNA sequence: TGCGCCAGCAGCTCGAGACTAGCGGGAGTCTTCTCTGGGGCCAACGTCCTGACTTTC. It encodes CASSSRLAGVFSGANVLTF.

The rearrangement uses TRBV9 and TRBJ1-1; D might be TRBD1 (5 bases). Trimming pared 0 bases from V and 4 bases from J, leaving 13 bases between. Germline V gene sequence: CDR1 SGDLS, CDR2 YYNGEE. CDR3 length equals 15 residues. CDR3 in DNA: TGTGCCAGCAGCGTAGATGTGAACAGGCGCACTGAAGCTTTCTTT. It translates to CASSVDVNRRTEAFF.

This rearrangement joins TRBV7-8 to TRBJ2-3; TRBD1 matches at 7 bases. In germline, CDR1 is SGHVS, CDR2 FQNEAQ. The ends lost 2 bases at V and 0 bases at J; junction bases unmatched: 8. The CDR3 is made up of 17 amino acids. The CDR3 bases are TGTGCCAGCAGCTTAATGATAGGGGACAGCAGCACAGATACGCAGTATTTT. Amino acid sequence: CASSLMIGDSSTDTQYF.

This clone was found once. The V and J genes are TRBV15 and TRBJ1-2; 7 bases match TRBD1. J gave up 0 bases and V 3 bases, and 4 bases lay outside the gene matches. CDR1 and CDR2 from the germline V gene are LNHNV and YYDKDF (reference sequence). The CDR3 totals 15 residues. The CDR3 reads CATSRGQRANYGYTF. CDR3 bases: TGTGCCACCAGCAGGGGACAGAGAGCTAACTATGGCTACACCTTC. The whole variable domain, remainder taken from reference TRBV15 and TRBJ1-2, is DAMVIQNPRYQVTQFGKPVTLSCSQTLNHNVMYWYQQKSSQAPKLLFHYYDKDFNNEADTPDNFQSRRPNTSFCFLDIRSPGLGDTAMYLCATSRGQRANYGYTFGSGTRLTVV.

Here the CDR3 reads CASSFRDSLNEQYF. The CDR3 nucleotides read TGTGCCAGCAGCTTCAGGGACAGTTTAAACGAGCAGTACTTC. V and J are TRBV5-4 and TRBJ2-7; 7 bases agree with TRBD1. Germline V lookup: CDR1 SGHNT, CDR2 YYREEE (reference sequence). This CDR3 spans 14 amino acids. Losses at the gene ends were 2 bases for V and 5 bases for J; bases not matched to a gene: 7.

This rearrangement joins TRBV7-6 to TRBJ2-7, with D tentatively TRBD1 (6 bases). There are 15 residues in the CDR3. Germline V CDR1 and CDR2: SGHVS, FNYEAQ. With 1 base removed from V and 5 bases from J, the gap between germline ends came to 15 bases. Here the CDR3 reads CASSLEQGPFNEQYF. The CDR3 nucleotides are TGTGCCAGCAGCTTAGAACAGGGCCCATTCAACGAGCAGTACTTC. Looking up the rest from reference TRBV7-6 and TRBJ2-7 gives the full variable domain: GAGVSQSPRYKVTKRGQDVALRCDPISGHVSLYWYRQALGQGPEFLTYFNYEAQQDKSGLPNDRFSAERPEGSISTLTIQRTEQRDSAMYRCASSLEQGPFNEQYFGPGTRLTVT.

J is TRBJ2-1 and V is TRBV28, with D perhaps matching TRBD2 (7 bases). The V and J ends lost 8 bases and 3 bases respectively, with 17 bases between them. Germline V CDR1 and CDR2: MDHEN, SYDVKM. The CDR3 totals 15 residues. CDR3 sequence (DNA): TGTGCCAGCGCGAAGTCGGGGGGCAGCTACAATGAGCAGTTCTTC. As protein: CASAKSGGSYNEQFF.

V and J are TRBV19 and TRBJ2-7; 10 bases are shared with TRBD1. CDR1 and CDR2 from the germline V gene are LNHDA and SQIVND (reference sequence). V lost 10 bases and J lost 6; bases outside the gene matches: 12. This CDR3 is built from 14 residues. The CDR3 nucleotides are TGTGCCACCTGGACCGGGACAGGGGTTGGCGAGCAGTACTTC. Its translation is CATWTGTGVGEQYF.

V usage is TRBV6-6 and J usage is TRBJ2-7; 7 nucleotides match TRBD2. V was clipped by 7 bases and J by 3 bases; unmatched bases: 3. This CDR3 region has 12 residues. Looked up from germline, CDR1 is MNHNY and CDR2 is SVGAGI (reference sequence). The CDR3 sequence: CASTGGSYEQYF. DNA of the CDR3: TGTGCCAGCACGGGCGGGAGCTACGAGCAGTACTTC.

The chain couples TRBV15 to TRBJ1-5; D is undetermined. Germline values: CDR1 LNHNV, CDR2 YYDKDF (reference sequence). Trimming removed 0 bases from V and 0 bases from J, with 6 bases in between. The CDR3 sequence is 15 residues long. CDR3 sequence (DNA): TGTGCCACCAGCAGAGAACAGTATAGCAATCAGCCCCAGCATTTT. Its protein product is CATSREQYSNQPQHF.

The chain combines TRBV5-1 with TRBJ2-7; 7 nucleotides match TRBD1. Germline V gene data show CDR1 as SGHRS and CDR2 as YFSETQ. The junction had 7 bases not matched to a gene; V was cut back by 2 bases and J by 2 bases. The CDR3 runs to 15 residues. CDR3 coding DNA: TGCGCCAGCAGCTTAGGACAGGTAGAACCCTACGAGCAGTACTTC. It encodes CASSLGQVEPYEQYF.

The chain joins TRBV7-2 to TRBJ1-5, with D tentatively TRBD1 (5 bases). Trimming removed 5 bases at V and 4 bases at J, with 12 bases between. Germline V gene data show CDR1 as SGHTA and CDR2 as FQGNSA. There are 14 residues in the CDR3. The CDR3 sequence: CASSPAGPNQPQHF. CDR3 DNA: TGTGCCAGCAGCCCCGCGGGGCCTAATCAGCCCCAGCATTTT. The complete variable domain, with remaining parts taken from reference TRBV7-2 and TRBJ1-5, reads GAGVSQSPSNKVTEKGKDVELRCDPISGHTALYWYRQSLGQGLEFLIYFQGNSAPDKSGLPSDRFSAERTGGSVSTLTIQRTQQEDSAVYLCASSPAGPNQPQHFGDGTRLSIL.

J is TRBJ2-2 and V is TRBV7-2; 7 bases line up with TRBD1. Germline values: CDR1 SGHTA, CDR2 FQGNSA. V was pared by 1 base and J by 1 base, with 3 bases of the junction left unmatched. This CDR3 region has 16 residues. CDR3 nucleotide sequence: TGTGCCAGCAGCTTAGGAGACAGGGTGAACACCGGGGAGCTGTTTTTT. Its protein product is CASSLGDRVNTGELFF.

The chain is built from TRBV7-6 and TRBJ1-2; D might be TRBD1 (5 bases). The V gene lost 1 base and the J gene lost 8 bases, with 11 bases spanning the gap. The germline V gene has CDR1 SGHVS and CDR2 FNYEAQ. This CDR3 is built from 13 residues. The CDR3 nucleotides read TGTGCCAGCAGCTTAGACAGGCGATGGGGCTACACCTTC. It is translated as CASSLDRRWGYTF.

The rearrangement joins TRBV7-9 to TRBJ2-3; TRBD1 matches 10 bases. From germline, CDR1 is SEHNR and CDR2 FQNEAQ (reference sequence). The trim removed 5 bases at V and 2 bases at J, leaving 7 bases unmatched. The CDR3 is made up of 16 amino acids. CDR3 DNA sequence: TGTGCCAGCAGCGGAACGACAGGGGGCGTCACAGATACGCAGTATTTT. This translates into CASSGTTGGVTDTQYF.